This section outlines one T cell receptor (beta chain) sequence together with its context. Germline values: CDR1 LGHNA, CDR2 YNFKEQ. Trimming removed 4 bases from V and 1 base from J; junction bases left unmatched: 15. The length of the CDR3 is 18 residues. This sample was taken from a study of blood T cell repertoires in COVID-19. Measured with immunoSEQ multiplex PCR; TCRdb has only the in-frame clones, and not every one. This table holds over 100,000 clones, approximately 80% found once. The chain recombines TRBV4-2 with TRBJ2-7; 8 bases map to TRBD1. The source of this sequence is an elderly woman with active or convalescent COVID-19. Sequencing was performed on peripheral blood. CDR3 nucleotide sequence: TGTGCCAGCAGCCTCCGGCAGGGGGCAAGCCTTTGGTCCTACGAGCAGTACTTC. As protein: CASSLRQGASLWSYEQYF.